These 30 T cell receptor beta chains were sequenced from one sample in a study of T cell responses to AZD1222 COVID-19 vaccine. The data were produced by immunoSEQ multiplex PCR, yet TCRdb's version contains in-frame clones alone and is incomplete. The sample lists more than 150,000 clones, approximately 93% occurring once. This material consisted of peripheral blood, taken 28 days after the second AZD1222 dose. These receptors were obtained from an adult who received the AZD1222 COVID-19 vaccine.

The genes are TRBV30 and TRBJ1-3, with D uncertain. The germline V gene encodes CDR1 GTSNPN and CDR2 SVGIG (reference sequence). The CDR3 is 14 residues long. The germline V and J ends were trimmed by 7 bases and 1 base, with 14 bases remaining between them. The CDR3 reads CASLPHGSGNTIYF. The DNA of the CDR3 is TGTGCCTCGCTCCCTCACGGGTCTGGAAACACCATATATTTT.

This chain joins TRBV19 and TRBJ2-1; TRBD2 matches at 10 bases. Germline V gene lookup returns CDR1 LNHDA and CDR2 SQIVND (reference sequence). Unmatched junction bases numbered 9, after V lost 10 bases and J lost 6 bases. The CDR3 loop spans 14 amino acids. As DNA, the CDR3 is TGTGCCACAGATCTAGCGGGGGTGGGCAATGAGCAGTTCTTC. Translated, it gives CATDLAGVGNEQFF.

CDR3 DNA sequence: TGTGCCAGCAGCGTAGATCAGATGACCGGGGAGCTGTTTTTT. This gives the protein CASSVDQMTGELFF. The rearrangement links TRBV9 to TRBJ2-2; D remains unclear. Germline CDR1 reads SGDLS; CDR2 reads YYNGEE. CDR3 length equals 14 residues. V gave up 0 bases and J gave up 5 bases, with 8 bases separating them.

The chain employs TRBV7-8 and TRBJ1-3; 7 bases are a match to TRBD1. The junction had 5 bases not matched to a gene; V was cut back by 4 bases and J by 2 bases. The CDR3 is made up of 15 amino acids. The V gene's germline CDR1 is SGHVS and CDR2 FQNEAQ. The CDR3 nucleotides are TGTGCCAGCAGCTCTTCGGGACAGCCTGGAAACACCATATATTTT. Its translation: CASSSSGQPGNTIYF.

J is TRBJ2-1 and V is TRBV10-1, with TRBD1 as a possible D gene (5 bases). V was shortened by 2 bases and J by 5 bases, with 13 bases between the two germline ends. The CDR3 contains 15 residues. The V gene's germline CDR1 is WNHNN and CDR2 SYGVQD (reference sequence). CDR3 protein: CASSERRGPNNEQFF. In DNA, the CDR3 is TGCGCCAGCAGTGAGCGAAGGGGCCCAAACAATGAGCAGTTCTTC.

The CDR3 DNA is TGCGCCAGCAGCTTGACAGACCAAGAGACCCAGTACTTC. Its protein product is CASSLTDQETQYF. The V gene is TRBV5-1, the J gene TRBJ2-5; no clear D. Trimming stripped 1 base from V and 0 bases from J, with 4 bases between. This CDR3 spans 13 amino acids. Germline-derived CDR1 and CDR2 are SGHRS and YFSETQ.

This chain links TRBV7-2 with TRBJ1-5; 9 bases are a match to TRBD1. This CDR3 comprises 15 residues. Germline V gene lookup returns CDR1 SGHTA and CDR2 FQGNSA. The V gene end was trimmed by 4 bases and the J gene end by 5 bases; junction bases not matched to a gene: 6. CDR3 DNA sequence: TGTGCCAGCAGCTATACGACAGGGGGGCATCAGCCCCAGCATTTT. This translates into CASSYTTGGHQPQHF.

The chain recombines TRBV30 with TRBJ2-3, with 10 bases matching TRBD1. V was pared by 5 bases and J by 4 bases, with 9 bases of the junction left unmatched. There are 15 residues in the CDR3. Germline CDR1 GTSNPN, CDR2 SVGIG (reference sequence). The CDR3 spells CAWSAGTGVSDTQYF. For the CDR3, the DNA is TGTGCCTGGTCCGCCGGGACAGGGGTGTCAGATACGCAGTATTTT.

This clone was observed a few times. The CDR3 loop reads CAIRMTGETYEQYF. The DNA of the CDR3 is TGTGCCATCAGGATGACAGGGGAAACCTACGAGCAGTACTTC. The genes are TRBV10-3 and TRBJ2-7; 8 bases fit TRBD1. The germline CDR1 and CDR2 sequences are ENHRY and SYGVKD. The V and J ends lost 6 bases and 2 bases, in that order; junction bases with no gene match: 6. The CDR3 has 14 amino acids.

DNA for the CDR3: TGTGCCAGTAGTATTACAGGGGTTCGGACAGATACGCAGTATTTT. Protein sequence: CASSITGVRTDTQYF. The chain carries TRBV19 and TRBJ2-3, with TRBD1 matching 7 bases. With V trimmed by 3 bases and J by 3 bases, 6 bases remained unmatched. The CDR3 spans 15 residues. CDR1 is LNHDA and CDR2 is SQIVND in the germline V gene (reference sequence).

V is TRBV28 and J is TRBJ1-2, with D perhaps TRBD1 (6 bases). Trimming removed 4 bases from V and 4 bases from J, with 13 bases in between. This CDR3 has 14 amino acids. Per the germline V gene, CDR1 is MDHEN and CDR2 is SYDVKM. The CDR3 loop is CASSYQGNPYGYTF. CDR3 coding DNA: TGTGCCAGCAGTTATCAGGGGAACCCCTATGGCTACACCTTC.

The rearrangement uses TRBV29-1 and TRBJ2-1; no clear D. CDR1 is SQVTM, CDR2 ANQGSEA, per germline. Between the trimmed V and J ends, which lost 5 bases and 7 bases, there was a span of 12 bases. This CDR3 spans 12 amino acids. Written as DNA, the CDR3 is TGCAGCGTTACCCGATTAGGGAATGAGCAGTTCTTC. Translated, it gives CSVTRLGNEQFF.

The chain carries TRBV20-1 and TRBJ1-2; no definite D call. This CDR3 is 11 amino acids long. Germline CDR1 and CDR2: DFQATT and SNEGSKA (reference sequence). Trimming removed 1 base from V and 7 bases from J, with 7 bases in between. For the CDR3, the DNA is TGCAGTGCTAGAGTAGTGGCTGGCTACACCTTC. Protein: CSARVVAGYTF.

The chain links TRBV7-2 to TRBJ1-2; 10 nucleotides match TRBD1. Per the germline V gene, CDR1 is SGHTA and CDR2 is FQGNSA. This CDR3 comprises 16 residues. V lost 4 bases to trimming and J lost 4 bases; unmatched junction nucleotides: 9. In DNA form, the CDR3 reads TGTGCCAGCAGCTCCTTTCTGACAGGGGGCAGCTATGGCTACACCTTC. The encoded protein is CASSSFLTGGSYGYTF.

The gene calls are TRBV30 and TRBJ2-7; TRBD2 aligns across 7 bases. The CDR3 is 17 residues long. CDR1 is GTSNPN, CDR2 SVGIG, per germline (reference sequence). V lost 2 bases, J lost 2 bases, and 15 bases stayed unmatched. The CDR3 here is CAWSPDGRPFSTYEQYF. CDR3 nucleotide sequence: TGTGCCTGGAGTCCTGACGGGAGGCCCTTCAGCACCTACGAGCAGTACTTC.

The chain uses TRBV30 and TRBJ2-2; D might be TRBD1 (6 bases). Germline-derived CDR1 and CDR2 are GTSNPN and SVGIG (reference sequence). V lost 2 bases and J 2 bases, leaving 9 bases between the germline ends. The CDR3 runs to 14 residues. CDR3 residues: CAWSKGDNTGELFF. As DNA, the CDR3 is TGTGCCTGGAGTAAGGGGGACAACACCGGGGAGCTGTTTTTT.

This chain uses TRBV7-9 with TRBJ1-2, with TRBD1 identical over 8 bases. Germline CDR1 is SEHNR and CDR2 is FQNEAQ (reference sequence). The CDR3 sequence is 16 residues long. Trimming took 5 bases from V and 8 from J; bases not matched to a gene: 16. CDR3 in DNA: TGTGCCAGCAGCCCCTCAGGACAGGGAACCGGTGGAGGCTACACCTTC. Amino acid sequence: CASSPSGQGTGGGYTF.

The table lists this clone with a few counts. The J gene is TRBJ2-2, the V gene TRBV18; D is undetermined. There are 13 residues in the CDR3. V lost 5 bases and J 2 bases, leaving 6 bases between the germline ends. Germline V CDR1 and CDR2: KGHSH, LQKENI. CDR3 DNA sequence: TGTGCCAGCTCATCATTAAACACCGGGGAGCTGTTTTTT. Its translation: CASSSLNTGELFF.

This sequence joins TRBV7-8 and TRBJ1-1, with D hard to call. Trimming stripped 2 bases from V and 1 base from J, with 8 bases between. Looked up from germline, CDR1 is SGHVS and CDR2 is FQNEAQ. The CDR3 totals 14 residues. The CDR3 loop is CASSLLRGNTEAFF. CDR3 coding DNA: TGTGCCAGCAGCTTACTCCGGGGGAACACTGAAGCTTTCTTT.

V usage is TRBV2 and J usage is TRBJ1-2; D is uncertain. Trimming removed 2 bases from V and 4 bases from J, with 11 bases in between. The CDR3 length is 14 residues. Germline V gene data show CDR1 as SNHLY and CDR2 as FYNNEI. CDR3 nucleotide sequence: TGTGCCAGCAGTGAAATTTTTGGACCCTATGGCTACACCTTC. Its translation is CASSEIFGPYGYTF. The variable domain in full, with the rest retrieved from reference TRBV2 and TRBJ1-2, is EPEVTQTPSHQVTQMGQEVILRCVPISNHLYFYWYRQILGQKVEFLVSFYNNEISEKSEIFDDQFSVERPDGSNFTLKIRSTKLEDSAMYFCASSEIFGPYGYTFGSGTRLTVV.

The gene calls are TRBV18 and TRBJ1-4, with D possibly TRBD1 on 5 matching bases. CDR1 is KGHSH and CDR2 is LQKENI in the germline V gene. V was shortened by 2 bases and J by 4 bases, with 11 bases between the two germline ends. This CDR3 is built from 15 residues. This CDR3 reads CASSPVDSLNEKLFF. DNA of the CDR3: TGTGCCAGCTCACCAGTAGACAGCCTTAATGAAAAACTGTTTTTT. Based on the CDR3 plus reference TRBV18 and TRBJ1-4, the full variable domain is NAGVMQNPRHLVRRRGQEARLRCSPMKGHSHVYWYRQLPEEGLKFMVYLQKENIIDESGMPKERFSAEFPKEGPSILRIQQVVRGDSAAYFCASSPVDSLNEKLFFGSGTQLSVL.

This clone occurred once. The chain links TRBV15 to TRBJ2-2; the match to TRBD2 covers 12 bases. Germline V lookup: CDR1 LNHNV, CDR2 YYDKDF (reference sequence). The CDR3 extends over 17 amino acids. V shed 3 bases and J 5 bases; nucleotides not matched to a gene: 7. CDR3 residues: CATSSASGRVRTGELFF. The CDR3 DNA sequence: TGTGCCACCAGCAGTGCTAGCGGGAGGGTTCGGACCGGGGAGCTGTTTTTT.

The CDR3, as DNA: TGTGCCAGCAGCCCCTACTCGACAGGCCTCATGAACACTGAAGCTTTCTTT. Its protein product is CASSPYSTGLMNTEAFF. The chain uses TRBV5-5 and TRBJ1-1, with D possibly being TRBD1 (6 bases). The CDR3 contains 17 residues. V lost 4 bases, J lost 0 bases, and 19 bases lay in between. The germline gives CDR1 SGHKS, CDR2 YYEKEE (reference sequence).

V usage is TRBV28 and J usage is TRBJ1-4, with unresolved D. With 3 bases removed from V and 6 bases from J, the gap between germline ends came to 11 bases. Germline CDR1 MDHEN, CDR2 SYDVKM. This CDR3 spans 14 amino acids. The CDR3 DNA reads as TGTGCCAGCAGTTTTGTCAGGAGCCATGAAAAACTGTTTTTT. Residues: CASSFVRSHEKLFF.

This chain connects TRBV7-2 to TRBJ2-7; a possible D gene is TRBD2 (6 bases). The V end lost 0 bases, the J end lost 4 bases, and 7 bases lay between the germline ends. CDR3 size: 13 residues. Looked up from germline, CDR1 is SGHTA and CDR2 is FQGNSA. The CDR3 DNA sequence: TGTGCCAGCAGCTTAGCGCGGGGTTACGAGCAGTACTTC. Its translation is CASSLARGYEQYF.

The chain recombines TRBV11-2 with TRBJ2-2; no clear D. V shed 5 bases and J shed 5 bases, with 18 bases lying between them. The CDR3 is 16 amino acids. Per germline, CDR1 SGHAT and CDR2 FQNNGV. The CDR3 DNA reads TGTGCCAGCAGCCAAACGTGGCGGCGGAGTACCGGGGAGCTGTTTTTT. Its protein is CASSQTWRRSTGELFF.

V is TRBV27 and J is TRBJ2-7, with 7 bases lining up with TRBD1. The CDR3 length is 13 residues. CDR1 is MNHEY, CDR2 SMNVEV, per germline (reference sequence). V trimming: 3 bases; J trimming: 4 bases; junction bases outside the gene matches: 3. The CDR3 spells CASSFGTAYEQYF. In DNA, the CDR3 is TGTGCCAGCAGTTTCGGGACAGCATACGAGCAGTACTTC.

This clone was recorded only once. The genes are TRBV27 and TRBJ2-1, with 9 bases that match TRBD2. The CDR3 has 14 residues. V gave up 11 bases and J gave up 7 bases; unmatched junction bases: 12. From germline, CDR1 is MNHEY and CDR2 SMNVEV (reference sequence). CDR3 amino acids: CARGAGGIGNEQFF. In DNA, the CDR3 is TGTGCCCGCGGGGCGGGGGGGATAGGGAATGAGCAGTTCTTC.

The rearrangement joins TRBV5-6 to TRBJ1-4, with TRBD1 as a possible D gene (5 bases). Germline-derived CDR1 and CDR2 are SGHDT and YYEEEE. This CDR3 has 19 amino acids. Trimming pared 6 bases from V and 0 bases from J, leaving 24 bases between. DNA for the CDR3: TGTGCCAGCACCCTTAGGGGCCTCACCGTCCCGACAACTAATGAAAAACTGTTTTTT. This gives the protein CASTLRGLTVPTTNEKLFF.

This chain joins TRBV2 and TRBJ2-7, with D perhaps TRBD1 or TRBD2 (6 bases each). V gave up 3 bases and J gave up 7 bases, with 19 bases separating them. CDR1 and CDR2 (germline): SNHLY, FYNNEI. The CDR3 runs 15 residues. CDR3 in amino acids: CASSDLGGPGPEQYF. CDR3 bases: TGTGCCAGCAGTGATTTAGGGGGGCCGGGGCCGGAGCAGTACTTC.